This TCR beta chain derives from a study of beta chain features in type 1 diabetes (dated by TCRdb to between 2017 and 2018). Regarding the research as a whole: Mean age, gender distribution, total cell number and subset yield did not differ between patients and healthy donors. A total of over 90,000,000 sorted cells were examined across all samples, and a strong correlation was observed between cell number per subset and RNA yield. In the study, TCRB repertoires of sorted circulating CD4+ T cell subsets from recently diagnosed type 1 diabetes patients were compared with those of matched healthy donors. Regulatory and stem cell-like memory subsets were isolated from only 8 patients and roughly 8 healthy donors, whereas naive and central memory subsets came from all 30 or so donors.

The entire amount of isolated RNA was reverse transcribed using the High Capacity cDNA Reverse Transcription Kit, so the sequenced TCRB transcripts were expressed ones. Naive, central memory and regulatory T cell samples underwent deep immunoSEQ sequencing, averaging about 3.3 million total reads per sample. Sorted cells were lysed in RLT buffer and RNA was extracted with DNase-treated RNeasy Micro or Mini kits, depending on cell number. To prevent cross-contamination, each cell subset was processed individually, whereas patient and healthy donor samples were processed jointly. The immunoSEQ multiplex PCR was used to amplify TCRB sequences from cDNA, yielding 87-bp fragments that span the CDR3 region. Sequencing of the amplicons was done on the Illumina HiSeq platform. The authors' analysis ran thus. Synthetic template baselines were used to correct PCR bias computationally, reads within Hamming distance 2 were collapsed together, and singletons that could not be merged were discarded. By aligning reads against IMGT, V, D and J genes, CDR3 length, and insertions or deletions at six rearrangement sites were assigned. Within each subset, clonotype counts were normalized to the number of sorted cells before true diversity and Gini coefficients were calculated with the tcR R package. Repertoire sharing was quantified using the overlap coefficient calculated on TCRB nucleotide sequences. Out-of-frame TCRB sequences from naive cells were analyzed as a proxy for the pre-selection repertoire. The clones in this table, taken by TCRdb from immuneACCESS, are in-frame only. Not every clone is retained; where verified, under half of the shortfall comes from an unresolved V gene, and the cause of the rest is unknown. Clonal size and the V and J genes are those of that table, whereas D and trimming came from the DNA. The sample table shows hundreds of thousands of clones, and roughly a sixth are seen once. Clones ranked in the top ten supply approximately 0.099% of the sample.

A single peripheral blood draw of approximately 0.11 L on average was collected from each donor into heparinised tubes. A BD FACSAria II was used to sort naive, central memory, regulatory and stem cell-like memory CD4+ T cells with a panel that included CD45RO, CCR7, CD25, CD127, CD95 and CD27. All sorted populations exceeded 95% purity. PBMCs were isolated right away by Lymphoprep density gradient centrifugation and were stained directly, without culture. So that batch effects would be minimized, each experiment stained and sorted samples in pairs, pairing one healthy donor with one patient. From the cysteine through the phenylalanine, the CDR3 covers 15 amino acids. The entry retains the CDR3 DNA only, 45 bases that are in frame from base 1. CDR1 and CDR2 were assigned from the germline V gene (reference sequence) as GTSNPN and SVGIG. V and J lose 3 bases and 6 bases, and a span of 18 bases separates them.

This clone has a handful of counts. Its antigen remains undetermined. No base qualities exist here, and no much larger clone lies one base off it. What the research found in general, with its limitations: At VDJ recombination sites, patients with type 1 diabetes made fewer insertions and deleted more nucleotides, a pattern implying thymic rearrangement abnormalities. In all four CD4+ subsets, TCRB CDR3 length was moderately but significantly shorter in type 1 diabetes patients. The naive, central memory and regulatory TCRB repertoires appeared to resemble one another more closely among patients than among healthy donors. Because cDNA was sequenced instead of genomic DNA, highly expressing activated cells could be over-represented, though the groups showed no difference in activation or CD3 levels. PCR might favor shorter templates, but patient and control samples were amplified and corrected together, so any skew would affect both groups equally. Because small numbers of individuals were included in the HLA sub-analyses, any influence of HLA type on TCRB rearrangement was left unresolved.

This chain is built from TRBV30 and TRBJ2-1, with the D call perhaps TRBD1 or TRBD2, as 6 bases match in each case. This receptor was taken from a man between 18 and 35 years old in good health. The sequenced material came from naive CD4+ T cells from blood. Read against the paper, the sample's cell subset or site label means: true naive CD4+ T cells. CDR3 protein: CAWRDQARGRNEQFF. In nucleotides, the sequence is TGTGCCTGGAGGGACCAGGCCCGGGGGCGCAATGAGCAGTTCTTC.